This T cell receptor (beta chain) emerged from a study of cytomegalovirus exposure and HLA in healthy donors. Vbeta (60) and Jbeta (13) primers were used in the PCR. TCRdb's table, derived via immunoSEQ multiplex PCR, lists solely in-frame clones and lacks some. The sample carries about 180,000 clones, around 80% recorded once. Trimming took 6 bases from V and 8 from J; bases not matched to a gene: 3. The CDR3 sequence is 10 residues long. CDR1 and CDR2 (germline): DFQATT, SNEGSKA (reference sequence). This clonotype was sampled from a female donor in good health and CMV-seronegative. V is TRBV20-1 and J is TRBJ1-1; 7 bases line up with TRBD1. Source material: PBMCs. The CDR3 bases are TGCAGTGCCAGGGGACAGGAAGCTTTCTTT. Translation: CSARGQEAFF.